This T cell receptor (beta chain) was recovered during a study of blood T cell repertoires in COVID-19. Authors' analysis steps: Amplification of reference gene primers was used by the study to estimate nucleated cell counts. Libraries were prepared by immunoSEQ multiplex PCR; TCRdb keeps only in-frame clonotypes and omits some of them. The V and J calls and clone size were taken over from that table, and D and trimming were inferred from the DNA. The sample consists of about 120,000 clones, 75% to 85% of them appearing once. Germline lookup yields CDR1 MNHEY and CDR2 SVGAGI. The CDR3 spans 16 residues. The V gene end was trimmed by 2 bases and the J gene end by 5 bases; junction bases not matched to a gene: 9.

The chain combines TRBV6-5 with TRBJ2-7; 10 bases match TRBD1. The clonotype originates from a human donor in a cohort sampled during active COVID-19. What was sequenced was peripheral blood. The CDR3 sequence is CASSYTGQGGGHEQYF. DNA for the CDR3: TGTGCCAGCAGTTACACAGGACAGGGGGGTGGCCACGAGCAGTACTTC.